This T cell receptor beta chain was obtained from a study of T cells in Graves' hyperthyroidism and ophthalmopathy (dated by TCRdb to about 2019). About the investigation overall: Peripheral blood samples were taken at the time of initial diagnosis, prior to any treatment. TCR V-J signatures able to tell the groups apart were searched for in a discovery cohort of about a hundred patients, of whom 40 to 45 had Graves' ophthalmopathy and around 58 had stable Graves' hyperthyroidism. An independent validation cohort of 18 to 20 hyperthyroidism patients and over 15 patients who later progressed to ophthalmopathy tested prospective prediction of ophthalmopathy. The 100 or so discovery patients were randomly split 7:3 into training and test sets. Thyroid tissue and blood T-cell repertoires from six Graves' hyperthyroidism patients were also compared in the study. After blood sampling, hyperthyroidism patients were treated with methimazole at a starting dose of 30 mg daily, and ophthalmopathy patients were treated with high-dose intravenous methylprednisolone. TCR Vbeta CDR3 sequencing of around 130 peripheral blood samples (over 40 ophthalmopathy, under 80 hyperthyroidism and around 17 progressor patients) is reported in the paper.

In the ophthalmopathy patients, disease was moderately to severely active, with a Clinical Activity Score of 3 or more, a NOSPECS grade of 4 or more, and a duration of less than 3 months. Any patient with an uncontrolled infection, another autoimmune disease, pregnancy or lactation was excluded. Diagnoses were established on the basis of clinical symptoms, serum thyroxine and TRAb, thyroid ultrasound, and orbital computed tomography. PBMCs were isolated from more than 9 ml of fresh peripheral blood by Ficoll-Paque density gradient centrifugation. Trizol reagent was used to extract total RNA, and RNA quality was then checked on an Agilent 2100 Bioanalyzer. TCR beta CDR3 regions were amplified from RNA transcripts. A first-round RT-PCR of the TCR CDR3 used the HTBI primer set with the Qiagen OneStep RT-PCR kit. Libraries were constructed in a second round of multiplex PCR, after which size selection and purification were performed. Paired-end sequencing of the libraries was performed with 100 bp reads on an Illumina HiSeq2000. For the original study's pipeline: Raw data were processed with SOAPnuke, discarding reads with adapters, uncalled bases, mean Phred below 15, or no exact constant-primer or identifier match. High-quality paired reads were merged using COPE v1.2.5, and each unique nucleotide sequence was defined as a clonotype. Clonotypes were aligned to IMGT TRBV, TRBD and TRBJ reference segments using MiTCR v1.1. The analysis was restricted to V-J combinations with a frequency above 0.0001, which together covered just over 98% of the repertoires. The TCS score was defined as the ratio of F50 (clonal expansion) to E x V (chaos), calculated using BLOSUM62-based TCRdist between CDR3 peptides within each V-J. Welch's t-statistics and random forest reduced roughly 540 V-J features to around 14, which were used in a naive Bayes classifier (R e1071). Starting from the raw public reads, TCRdb applied fastp trimming at Q25, assembled clones with MiXCR and retained in-frame beta chains. Rows with one shared CDR3 protein collapse into an entry with the most common genes and DNA. The V and J calls here are based on TCRdb, not the publication. The sample table holds about 290,000 distinct CDR3 sequences, of which about a sixth were seen once. Around 58% of the sample is in the top ten clones.

The CDR3 holds 14 amino acids from the cysteine to the phenylalanine. Only CDR3 DNA remains: 42 bases, in frame from the first base. V ends up 0 bases short and J 4 bases short, with an unmatched junction base count of 3. The germline V gene (reference sequence) yields DFQATT for CDR1 and SNEGSKA for CDR2. The research as a whole found: In validation, progression to ophthalmopathy was predicted by the model with 55% to 71% sensitivity and roughly 72% specificity, a median of around 6.5 months before onset. Most expanded thyroid clonotypes (frequency above 0.001) were also detected in blood, a finding suggesting that blood repertoires may reflect thyroid immune responses. No statistical method was used to set the sample size in advance, and investigators knew the group allocation. A 13 V-J signature model separated ophthalmopathy from stable hyperthyroidism, with 87.88% sensitivity and roughly 84% specificity in cross-validation and 80%/75% in testing.

Comments on this clonotype: Which antigen it targets is not known. No quality values exist for individual bases; no much larger clone is one base distant.

The TCR originated in a woman aged 60 to 75 with Graves' ophthalmopathy. Sequenced sample: blood. The chain is made from TRBV20-1 and TRBJ2-1, with 7 central nucleotides matching TRBD2. The CDR3 protein sequence reads: CSARELAIYNEQFF. The DNA sequence is given as TGCAGTGCTAGAGAACTAGCGATATACAATGAGCAGTTCTTC.